Below, 13 T cell receptor beta chains from the same sample are listed, as sequenced in a study of blood T cell repertoires in COVID-19. The protocol was immunoSEQ multiplex PCR, while the TCRdb copy is restricted to in-frame clones and leaves out a portion. The data hold tens of thousands of clones, with about 85% observed a single time. Sequencing input: peripheral blood. These receptor sequences come from a man at least 80 years old with acute or convalescent COVID-19.

This chain links TRBV11-2 with TRBJ2-5; no reliable D call. CDR1 and CDR2 from the germline V gene are SGHAT and FQNNGV. Between the trimmed V and J ends, which lost 5 bases and 5 bases, there was a span of 15 bases. CDR3 length: 14 residues. In DNA, the CDR3 is TGTGCCAGCAGCCCCAGCACGGAGTTCGAGACCCAGTACTTC. Its translation is CASSPSTEFETQYF.

The CDR3 sequence is CASSMWDREFGEQFF. Written as DNA, the CDR3 is TGTGCCAGTAGTATGTGGGACAGGGAATTCGGTGAGCAGTTCTTC. This chain uses TRBV19 with TRBJ2-1; the match to TRBD1 covers 9 bases. Germline V lookup: CDR1 LNHDA, CDR2 SQIVND (reference sequence). The V and J ends lost 3 bases and 9 bases, in that order; junction bases with no gene match: 9. CDR3 length: 15 residues.

The chain uses TRBV6-6 and TRBJ2-7, with D possibly matching TRBD1 (6 bases). This CDR3 is built from 13 residues. CDR1 and CDR2 (germline): MNHNY, SVGAGI (reference sequence). V gave up 2 bases and J gave up 3 bases, with 8 bases separating them. The CDR3 loop is CASSYTDSYEQYF. CDR3 nucleotides: TGTGCCAGCAGTTACACGGACAGCTACGAGCAGTACTTC.

For the CDR3, the DNA is TGCGCCAGCAGCTTGGTTGGACAGATTCAAGAGACCCAGTACTTC. This codes for CASSLVGQIQETQYF. The chain combines TRBV5-1 with TRBJ2-5; possibly TRBD1 for D (6 bases). Germline V lookup: CDR1 SGHRS, CDR2 YFSETQ. The CDR3 length is 15 residues. V lost 0 bases and J lost 2, with 11 bases in between.

J is TRBJ1-4 and V is TRBV11-3; D perhaps matches TRBD1 (5 bases). V lost 5 bases and J lost 1, with 23 bases in between. CDR1 and CDR2 (germline): SGHNT, YENEEA. The CDR3 runs to 19 residues. The CDR3 region has the DNA TGTGCCAGCAGCCCCCACCTGGGGGGGGGACGGGGAACTAATGAAAAACTGTTTTTT. Its protein product is CASSPHLGGGRGTNEKLFF.

The rearrangement uses TRBV24-1 and TRBJ2-5, with 8 bases lining up with TRBD1. This CDR3 has 17 residues. CDR1 and CDR2 from the germline V gene are KGHDR and SFDVKD. V dropped 6 bases and J dropped 0; count of bases not matched to a gene: 11. CDR3 amino acids: CATSNPRDRQYQETQYF. The CDR3 DNA is TGTGCCACCAGTAATCCACGGGACAGGCAGTACCAAGAGACCCAGTACTTC.

This chain joins TRBV28 and TRBJ1-3; D is ambiguous. Trimming left V 2 bases short and J 0 bases short, with 8 bases between. The CDR3 has 15 amino acids. The germline V gene has CDR1 MDHEN and CDR2 SYDVKM. CDR3 coding DNA: TGTGCCAGCAGTTTAGGCCGGAGCTCTGGAAACACCATATATTTT. This codes for CASSLGRSSGNTIYF.

The chain joins TRBV5-8 to TRBJ2-7; 7 bases fit TRBD2. The V gene end was trimmed by 2 bases and the J gene end by 0 bases; junction bases not matched to a gene: 11. Germline assignment: CDR1 SGHTS and CDR2 YDEGEE. The CDR3 is made up of 17 amino acids. The CDR3 loop reads CASSFYRSGVFSYEQYF. In DNA form, the CDR3 reads TGTGCCAGCAGCTTTTATCGGAGCGGGGTCTTCTCCTACGAGCAGTACTTC.

This chain joins TRBV30 and TRBJ1-1; maybe TRBD1 (5 bases). The germline gives CDR1 GTSNPN, CDR2 SVGIG (reference sequence). The CDR3 consists of 16 residues. V was cut by 1 base and J by 4 bases, with 19 bases left in between. The CDR3 DNA follows: TGTGCCTGGAGTGGAAATTTGGGGGGACGGACCACTGAAGCTTTCTTT. It is translated as CAWSGNLGGRTTEAFF.

The chain recombines TRBV5-6 with TRBJ1-2, with D possibly being TRBD1 (6 bases). The CDR3 covers 14 residues. V lost 0 bases to trimming and J lost 9 bases, with 15 bases between them. Looked up from germline, CDR1 is SGHDT and CDR2 is YYEEEE. The CDR3 DNA follows: TGTGCCAGCAGCTTGGTCAACAGGGAGATTAGCTACACCTTC. It encodes CASSLVNREISYTF.

The gene calls are TRBV2 and TRBJ1-5; D unclear. Trimming left V 4 bases short and J 3 bases short, with 10 bases between. CDR1 is SNHLY, CDR2 FYNNEI, per germline. The CDR3 has 14 amino acids. The CDR3 reads CASSGERINQPQHF. Here the CDR3 DNA reads TGTGCCAGCAGTGGTGAGCGAATCAATCAGCCCCAGCATTTT.

There are a few counts of this clone. V usage is TRBV30 and J usage is TRBJ2-5; D may be TRBD2 (6 bases). Trimming shortened V by 4 bases and J by 5 bases, and 8 bases separated the two germline ends. From germline, CDR1 is GTSNPN and CDR2 SVGIG (reference sequence). This CDR3 has 11 residues. The CDR3 sequence: CAWTGGETQYF. In DNA, the CDR3 is TGTGCCTGGACTGGGGGGGAGACCCAGTACTTC.

The chain recombines TRBV3-1 (or the pseudogene TRBV3-2) with TRBJ1-5; D gene uncertain. Trimming shortened V by 0 bases and J by 0 bases, and 3 bases separated the two germline ends. The CDR3 extends over 14 amino acids. Germline V lookup: CDR1 LGHDT, CDR2 YNNKEL (reference sequence). CDR3 sequence reads: CASSQDYSNQPQHF. CDR3 DNA sequence: TGTGCCAGCAGCCAAGATTATAGCAATCAGCCCCAGCATTTT.